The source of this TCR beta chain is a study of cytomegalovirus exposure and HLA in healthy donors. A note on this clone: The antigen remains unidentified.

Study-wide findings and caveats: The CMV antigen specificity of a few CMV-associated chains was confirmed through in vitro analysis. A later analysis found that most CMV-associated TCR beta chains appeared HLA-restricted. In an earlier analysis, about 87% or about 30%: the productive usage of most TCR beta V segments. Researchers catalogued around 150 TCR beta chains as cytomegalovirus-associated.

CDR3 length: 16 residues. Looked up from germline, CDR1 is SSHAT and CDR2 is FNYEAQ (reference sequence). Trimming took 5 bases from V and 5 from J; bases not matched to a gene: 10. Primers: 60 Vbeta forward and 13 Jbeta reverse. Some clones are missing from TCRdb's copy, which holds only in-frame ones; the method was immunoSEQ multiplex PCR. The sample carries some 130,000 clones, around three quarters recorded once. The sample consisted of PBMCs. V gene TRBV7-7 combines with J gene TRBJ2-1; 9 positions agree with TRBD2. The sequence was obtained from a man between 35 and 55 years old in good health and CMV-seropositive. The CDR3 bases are TGTGCCAGCAGCCCGGCCAGGGCTAGCGGGAACAATGAGCAGTTCTTC. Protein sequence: CASSPARASGNNEQFF.